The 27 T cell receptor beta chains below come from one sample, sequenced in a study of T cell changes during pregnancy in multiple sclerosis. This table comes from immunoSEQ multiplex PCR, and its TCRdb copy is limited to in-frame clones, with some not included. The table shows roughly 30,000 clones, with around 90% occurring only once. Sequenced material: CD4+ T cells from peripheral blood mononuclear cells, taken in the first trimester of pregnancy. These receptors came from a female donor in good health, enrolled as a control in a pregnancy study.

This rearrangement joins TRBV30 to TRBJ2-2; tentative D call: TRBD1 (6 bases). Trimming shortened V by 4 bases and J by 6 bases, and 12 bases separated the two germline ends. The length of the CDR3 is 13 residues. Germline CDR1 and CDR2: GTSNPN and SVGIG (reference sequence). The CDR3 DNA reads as TGTGCCTGGATCGGCAGGGGTGCCGGGGAGCTGTTTTTT. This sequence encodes CAWIGRGAGELFF.

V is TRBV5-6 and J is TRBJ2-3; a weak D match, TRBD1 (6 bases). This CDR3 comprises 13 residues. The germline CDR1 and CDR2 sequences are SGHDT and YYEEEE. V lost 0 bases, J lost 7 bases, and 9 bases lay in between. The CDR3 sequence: CASSLVGGYTQYF. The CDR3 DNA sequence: TGTGCCAGCAGCTTGGTAGGGGGTTATACGCAGTATTTT.

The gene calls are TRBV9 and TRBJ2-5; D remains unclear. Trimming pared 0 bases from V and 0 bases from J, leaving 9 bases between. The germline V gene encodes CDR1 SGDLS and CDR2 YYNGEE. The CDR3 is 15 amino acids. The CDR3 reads CASSVDYEYQETQYF. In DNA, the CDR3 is TGTGCCAGCAGCGTAGATTATGAGTACCAAGAGACCCAGTACTTC.

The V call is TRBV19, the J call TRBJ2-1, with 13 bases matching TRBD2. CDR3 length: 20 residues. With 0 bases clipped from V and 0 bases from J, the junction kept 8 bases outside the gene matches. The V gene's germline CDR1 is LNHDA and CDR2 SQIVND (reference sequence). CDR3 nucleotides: TGTGCCAGTAGTATAGAGGGGACTAGCGGGATCCCCAGCTCCTACAATGAGCAGTTCTTC. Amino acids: CASSIEGTSGIPSSYNEQFF. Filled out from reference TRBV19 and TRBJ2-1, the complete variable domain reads DGGITQSPKYLFRKEGQNVTLSCEQNLNHDAMYWYRQDPGQGLRLIYYSQIVNDFQKGDIAEGYSVSREKKESFPLTVTSAQKNPTAFYLCASSIEGTSGIPSSYNEQFFGPGTRLTVL.

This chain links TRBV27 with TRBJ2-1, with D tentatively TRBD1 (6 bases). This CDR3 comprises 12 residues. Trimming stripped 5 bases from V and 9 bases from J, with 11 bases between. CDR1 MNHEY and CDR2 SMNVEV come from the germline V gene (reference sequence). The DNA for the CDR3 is TGTGCCAGCAGTAGGGGGACGGGTGAGCAGTTCTTC. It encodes CASSRGTGEQFF.

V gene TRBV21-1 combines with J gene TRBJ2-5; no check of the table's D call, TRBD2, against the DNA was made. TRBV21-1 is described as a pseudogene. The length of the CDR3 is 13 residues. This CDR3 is CASSKVVLETQYF. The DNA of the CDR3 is TGTGCCAGCAGCAAAGTCGTACTGGAGACCCAGTACTTC.

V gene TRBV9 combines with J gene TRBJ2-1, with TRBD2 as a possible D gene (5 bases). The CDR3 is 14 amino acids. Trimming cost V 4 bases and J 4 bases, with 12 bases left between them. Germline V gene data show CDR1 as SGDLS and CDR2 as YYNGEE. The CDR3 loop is CASSPLGGYNEQFF. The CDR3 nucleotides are TGTGCCAGCAGCCCCCTAGGAGGTTACAATGAGCAGTTCTTC.

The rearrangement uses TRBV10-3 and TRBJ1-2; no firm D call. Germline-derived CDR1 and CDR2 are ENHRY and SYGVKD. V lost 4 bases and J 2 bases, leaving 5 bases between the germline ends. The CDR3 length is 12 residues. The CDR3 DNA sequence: TGTGCCATCAGTGGCGAGAACTATGGCTACACCTTC. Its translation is CAISGENYGYTF.

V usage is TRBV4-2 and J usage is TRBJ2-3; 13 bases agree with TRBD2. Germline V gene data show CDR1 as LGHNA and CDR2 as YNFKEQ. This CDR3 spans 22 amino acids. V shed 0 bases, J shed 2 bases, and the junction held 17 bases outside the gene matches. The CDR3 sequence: CASSQEPRTSGSIPRPTDTQYF. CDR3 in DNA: TGTGCCAGCAGCCAAGAACCCCGGACTAGCGGGAGTATTCCGAGGCCCACAGATACGCAGTATTTT.

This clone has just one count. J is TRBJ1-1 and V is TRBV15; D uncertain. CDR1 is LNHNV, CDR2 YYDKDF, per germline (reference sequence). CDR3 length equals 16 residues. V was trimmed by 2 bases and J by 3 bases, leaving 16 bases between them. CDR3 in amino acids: CATSRTRPAGYTEAFF. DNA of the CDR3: TGTGCCACCAGCAGAACGCGACCGGCGGGCTACACTGAAGCTTTCTTT.

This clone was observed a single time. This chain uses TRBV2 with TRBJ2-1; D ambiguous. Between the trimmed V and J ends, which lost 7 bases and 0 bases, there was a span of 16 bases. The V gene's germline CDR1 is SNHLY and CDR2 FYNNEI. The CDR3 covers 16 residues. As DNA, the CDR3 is TGTGCCAGCACATCGTCGCCTAACAGCTCCTACAATGAGCAGTTCTTC. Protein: CASTSSPNSSYNEQFF.

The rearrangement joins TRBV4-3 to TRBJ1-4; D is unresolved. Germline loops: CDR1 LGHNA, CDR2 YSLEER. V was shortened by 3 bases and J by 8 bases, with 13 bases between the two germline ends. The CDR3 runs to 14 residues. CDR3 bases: TGCGCCAGCAGCCAGGCGGGCCGCGGGGAAAAACTGTTTTTT. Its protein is CASSQAGRGEKLFF.

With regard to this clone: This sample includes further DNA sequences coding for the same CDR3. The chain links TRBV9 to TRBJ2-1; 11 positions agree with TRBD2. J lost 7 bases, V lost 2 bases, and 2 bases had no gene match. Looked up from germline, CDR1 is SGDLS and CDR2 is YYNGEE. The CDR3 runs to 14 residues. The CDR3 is CASSVLAGGNEQFF. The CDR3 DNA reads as TGTGCCAGCAGCGTGCTAGCGGGGGGTAATGAGCAGTTCTTC.

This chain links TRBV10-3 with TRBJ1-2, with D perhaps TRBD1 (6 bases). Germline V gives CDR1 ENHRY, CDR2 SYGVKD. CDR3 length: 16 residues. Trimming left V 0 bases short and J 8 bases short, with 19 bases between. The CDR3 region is CAISESRGRGGSGYTF. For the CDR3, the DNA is TGTGCCATCAGTGAGTCCCGGGGCAGGGGAGGGAGCGGCTACACCTTC.

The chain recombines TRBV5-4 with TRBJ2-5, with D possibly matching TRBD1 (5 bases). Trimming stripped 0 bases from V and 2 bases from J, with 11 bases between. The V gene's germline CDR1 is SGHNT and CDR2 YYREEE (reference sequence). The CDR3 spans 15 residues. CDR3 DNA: TGTGCCAGCAGCTTGGTCTTGGGGCCTCAAGAGACCCAGTACTTC. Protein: CASSLVLGPQETQYF.

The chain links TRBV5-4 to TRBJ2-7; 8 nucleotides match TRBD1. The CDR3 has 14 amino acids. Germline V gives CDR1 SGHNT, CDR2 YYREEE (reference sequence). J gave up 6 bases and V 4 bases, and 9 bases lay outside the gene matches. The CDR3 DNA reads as TGTGCCAGCAGCCTGCCCGGGACAGGAGGCGAGCAGTACTTC. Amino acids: CASSLPGTGGEQYF.

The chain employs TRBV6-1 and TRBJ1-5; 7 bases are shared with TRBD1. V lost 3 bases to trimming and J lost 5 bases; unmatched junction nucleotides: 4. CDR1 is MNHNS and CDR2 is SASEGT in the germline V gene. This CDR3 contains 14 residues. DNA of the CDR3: TGTGCCAGCAGTGATCACAGGGGAGATCAGCCCCAGCATTTT. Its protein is CASSDHRGDQPQHF.

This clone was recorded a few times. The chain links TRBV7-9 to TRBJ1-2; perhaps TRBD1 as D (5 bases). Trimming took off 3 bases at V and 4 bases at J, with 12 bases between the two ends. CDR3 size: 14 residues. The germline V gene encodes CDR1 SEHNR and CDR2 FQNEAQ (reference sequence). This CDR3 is CASSFQGISYGYTF. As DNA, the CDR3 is TGTGCCAGCAGCTTCCAGGGAATAAGCTATGGCTACACCTTC.

This CDR3 is CASTRGGLAGYEQYF. CDR3 in DNA: TGCGCCAGCACCCGGGGGGGACTAGCGGGTTACGAGCAGTACTTC. V and J are TRBV5-1 and TRBJ2-7; TRBD2 matches 12 bases. Trimming removed 6 bases from V and 4 bases from J; junction bases left unmatched: 8. The length of the CDR3 is 15 residues. CDR1 and CDR2 (germline): SGHRS, YFSETQ.

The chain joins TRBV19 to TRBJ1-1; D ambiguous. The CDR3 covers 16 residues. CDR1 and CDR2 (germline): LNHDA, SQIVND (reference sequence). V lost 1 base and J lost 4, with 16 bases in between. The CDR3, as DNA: TGTGCCAGTAGTATAGCCAGGATGCTCTATACCACTGAAGCTTTCTTT. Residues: CASSIARMLYTTEAFF. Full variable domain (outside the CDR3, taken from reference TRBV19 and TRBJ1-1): DGGITQSPKYLFRKEGQNVTLSCEQNLNHDAMYWYRQDPGQGLRLIYYSQIVNDFQKGDIAEGYSVSREKKESFPLTVTSAQKNPTAFYLCASSIARMLYTTEAFFGQGTRLTVV.

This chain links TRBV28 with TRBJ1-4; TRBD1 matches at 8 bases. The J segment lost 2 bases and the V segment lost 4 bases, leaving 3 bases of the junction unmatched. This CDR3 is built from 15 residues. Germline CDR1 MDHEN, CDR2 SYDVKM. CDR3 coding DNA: TGTGCCAGCAGTTCCCAGGGGGCTACTAATGAAAAACTGTTTTTT. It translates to CASSSQGATNEKLFF.

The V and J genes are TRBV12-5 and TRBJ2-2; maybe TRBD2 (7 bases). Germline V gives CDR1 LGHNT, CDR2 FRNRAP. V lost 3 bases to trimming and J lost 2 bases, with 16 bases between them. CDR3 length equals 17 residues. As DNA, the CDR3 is TGTGCTAGTGGTTTACATCGGGGGGCACTCAACACCGGGGAGCTGTTTTTT. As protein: CASGLHRGALNTGELFF.

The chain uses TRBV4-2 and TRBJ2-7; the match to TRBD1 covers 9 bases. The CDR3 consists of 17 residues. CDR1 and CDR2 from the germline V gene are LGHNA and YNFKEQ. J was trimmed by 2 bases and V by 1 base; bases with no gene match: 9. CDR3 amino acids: CASSQGGLRDRAYEQYF. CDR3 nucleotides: TGTGCCAGCAGCCAAGGGGGGCTCCGGGACAGGGCCTACGAGCAGTACTTC.

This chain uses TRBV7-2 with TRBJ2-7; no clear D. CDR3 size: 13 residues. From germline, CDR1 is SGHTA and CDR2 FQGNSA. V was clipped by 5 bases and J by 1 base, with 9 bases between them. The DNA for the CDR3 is TGTGCCAGCAGCATCAAGCGATCCTACGAGCAGTACTTC. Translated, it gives CASSIKRSYEQYF.

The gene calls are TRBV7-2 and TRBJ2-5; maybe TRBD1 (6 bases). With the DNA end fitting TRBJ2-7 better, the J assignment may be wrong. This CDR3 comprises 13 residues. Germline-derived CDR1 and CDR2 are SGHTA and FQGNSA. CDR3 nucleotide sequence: TGTGCCAGCAGCTTGAACAGGGCCTACGAGCAGTACTTC. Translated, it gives CASSLNRAYEQYF.

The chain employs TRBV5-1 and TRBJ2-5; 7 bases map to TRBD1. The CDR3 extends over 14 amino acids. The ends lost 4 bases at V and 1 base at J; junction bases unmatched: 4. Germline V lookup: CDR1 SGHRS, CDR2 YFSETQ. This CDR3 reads CASSLGTAQETQYF. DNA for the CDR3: TGCGCCAGCAGCCTTGGGACAGCCCAAGAGACCCAGTACTTC.

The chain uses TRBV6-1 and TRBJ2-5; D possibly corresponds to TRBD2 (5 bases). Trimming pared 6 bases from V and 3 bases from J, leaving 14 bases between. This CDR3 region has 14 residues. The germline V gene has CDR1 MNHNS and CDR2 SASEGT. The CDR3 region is CASRRGMEKETQYF. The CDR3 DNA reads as TGTGCCAGCAGACGGGGAATGGAAAAAGAGACCCAGTACTTC.